One T cell receptor (beta chain) is described in this entry. The antigen is unknown. This CDR3 contains 17 residues. From germline, CDR1 is KGHDR and CDR2 SFDVKD. Trimming removed 2 bases at V and 6 bases at J, with 21 bases between. A second PCR, run for about 7 to 11 cycles, used a sample-barcoded 5' primer plus a J-beta primer mix. Each cDNA molecule carried a tag from a template-switch adaptor that contained 12 random nucleotides. Every sample gave at least 3 million paired-end reads containing CDR3. MiXCR, applied by TCRdb to the 5' RACE reads, yields one record per CDR3 protein. The sample holds around 1,500,000 distinct CDR3 sequences, around 42% seen once. The sample is drawn from a study of blood T cells in healthy people across ages. General study findings and limits: There were more naive CD4+ cells and higher diversity in long-lived donors than in aged donors. Age showed a roughly linear inverse relationship with TCR beta diversity per million T cells.

The sequence was obtained from a woman aged 18-30 years in good health. Sequencing input: blood. J is TRBJ1-2 and V is TRBV24-1; D perhaps matches TRBD1 (6 bases). The DNA for the CDR3 is TGTGCCACCAGTGATTGGGGTCCGGGCCGGGGGGCAGATGGCTACACCTTC. Its protein is CATSDWGPGRGADGYTF.